This T cell receptor beta chain was identified in a study of blood T cell repertoires in COVID-19. The ends were cut back, 2 bases at V and 10 bases at J, with 14 bases in the middle. The CDR3 is 14 amino acids. Per the germline V gene, CDR1 is SNHLY and CDR2 is FYNNEI. Some clones are missing from TCRdb's copy, which holds only in-frame ones; the method was immunoSEQ multiplex PCR. The sample carries approximately 120,000 clones, over 75% recorded once. The source is a woman of 80 years or more with acute or convalescent COVID-19. This chain links TRBV2 with TRBJ1-4, with D hard to call. Material for sequencing was peripheral blood. The CDR3 region is CASSELEYEGKLFF. CDR3 nucleotides: TGTGCCAGCAGTGAATTGGAGTACGAAGGAAAACTGTTTTTT.